This TCR beta chain was sequenced in a study of blood T cells in healthy people across ages. This clonotype was seen a few times. The target antigen is unknown. The CDR3 loop spans 16 amino acids. The V gene's germline CDR1 is LGHDT and CDR2 YNNKEL (reference sequence). Trimming removed 1 base from V and 9 bases from J, with 16 bases in between. The use of a sample-barcoded 5' primer and a J-beta primer mix characterized a second PCR of roughly 6 to 11 cycles. Tags on each cDNA molecule came from a template-switch adaptor with 12 random nucleotides. TCRdb independently ran MiXCR on the 5' RACE reads; one entry per CDR3 protein. Here the sample spans about 800,000 distinct CDR3 sequences, 58% being singletons. Findings and limits, study-wide: Whereas aged donors had fewer naive CD4+ cells, long-lived donors had more of them and higher diversity.

Per sample, no less than 5 micrograms of total RNA were extracted. J is TRBJ1-6 and V is TRBV3-1, with D possibly matching TRBD1 (5 bases). The receptor comes from a man younger than 40 in good health. Sequenced input: blood. The DNA of the CDR3 is TGTGCCAGCAGCCAAGTCCCAGGGTGGGATGGTTCACCCCTCCACTTT. Translated: CASSQVPGWDGSPLHF.